The rows below give T cell receptor beta chains drawn from one sample of a study of T cells after yellow fever vaccination. MiXCR, run by TCRdb on the 5' RACE reads, gives a single entry per CDR3 protein. The top ten hold around 46% of the sample, which has under 150,000 distinct CDR3 sequences, about 16% seen once. The specimen was CD8+ T cells sorted from PBMCs, collected 5 days after the yellow fever booster vaccination. These receptor sequences come from a man between 18 and 29 years old who received the YFV17D yellow fever vaccine. Each CDR3 is given with its conserved first and last residue.

V,CDR3
TRBV5-1,CASSLTPSGTEGPGTEAFF
TRBV27,CASSLSPWTGGHEQFF
TRBV6-5,CASSYYGGRMYEQYF
TRBV19,CASSTPQNTGELFF
TRBV27,CASSGMWSSTNTDTQYF
TRBV28,CASRSGQRKYTEAFF
TRBV7-2,CASSELTSGRDNEQFF
TRBV9,CASSVVTGRRDRVIPDTQYF
TRBV7-9,CASSRGGSNTEAFF
TRBV7-8,CASSLGLVGDRGRLGAFF
TRBV10-3,CAIGGEQFF
TRBV7-9,CASSFENTEAFF
TRBV12-3/TRBV12-4,CASTQGQWGGYTF
TRBV7-9,CASSSWTSGGAGDEQFF
TRBV6-1,CASSEARDRAGPGELFF
TRBV7-6,CASTPFQGGGTGELFF
TRBV19,CASTQYNEQFF
TRBV19,CASSIRTGWMPGELFF
TRBV10-3,CAIRTGTGDADTQYF
TRBV7-2,CASSLNPPILSSDNEQFF
TRBV7-9,CASQGAPSSGANVLTF
TRBV6-5,CASSYLSRTGEESGANVLTF
TRBV4-2,CASESASYHTGELFF
TRBV12-3/TRBV12-4,CASSSTDRRNIQYF
TRBV4-1,CASSQVGAGGRIYNEQFF
TRBV4-2,CASSQDRGTGNQPQHF
TRBV11-1,CASSLVVVGSTDTQYF
TRBV6-5,CASSYSSQGTGELFF
TRBV6-1,CASSERGPINEQFF
TRBV20-1,CSAIKLAKNIQYF
TRBV12-5,CASGEGITEAFF
TRBV5-1,CASSLGNRGFTTDTQYF
TRBV2,CASTREETQYF
TRBV12-3/TRBV12-4,CASSLFGEQFF
TRBV5-1,CASSSNGHSYNEQFF
TRBV7-7,CASSTRDAGGGELFF
TRBV6-5,CASSPGSARDIQYF
TRBV11-2,CASSLDSGGLMNTEAFF
TRBV19,CASSIGGSYEQYF
TRBV5-6,CASSWDRFNTEAFF
TRBV4-3,CASSQEAYRRETQYF
TRBV5-6,CASSPSGGIDTQYF
TRBV25-1,CAVSSGALSF
TRBV7-2,CASSLEYGELFF
TRBV20-1,CSARAGGYEQYF
TRBV28,CASSLGQTTDTQYF
TRBV7-9,CACSKGMVSNQPQHF
TRBV27,CASSLLGGTGELFF
TRBV7-9,CASHRDQYTDTQYF
TRBV27,CASSNHDRDSSDTQYF
TRBV30,CAWSTGTGMETQYF
TRBV10-3,CATGAYNEQFF
TRBV20-1,CSARDRHFYGYTF
TRBV19,CASSMASGGNEQFF